This entry describes one T cell receptor (beta chain). The data were produced by immunoSEQ multiplex PCR, yet TCRdb's version contains in-frame clones alone and is incomplete. The profile shows fewer than 90,000 clones, just under 95% of them singletons. The source of the sample is a study of T cell changes during pregnancy in multiple sclerosis. The length of the CDR3 is 15 residues. Between the trimmed V and J ends, which lost 4 bases and 0 bases, there was a span of 14 bases. CDR1 is SGHNT, CDR2 YYREEE, per germline (reference sequence). The sequences come from peripheral blood, collected in the third trimester of pregnancy. The TCR originated in a female donor in good health, enrolled as a control in a pregnancy study. V usage is TRBV5-4 and J usage is TRBJ2-7; D uncertain. The CDR3 loop reads CASSRSTGSSYEQYF. The CDR3 DNA sequence: TGTGCCAGCAGCCGATCCACGGGTAGCTCCTACGAGCAGTACTTC.